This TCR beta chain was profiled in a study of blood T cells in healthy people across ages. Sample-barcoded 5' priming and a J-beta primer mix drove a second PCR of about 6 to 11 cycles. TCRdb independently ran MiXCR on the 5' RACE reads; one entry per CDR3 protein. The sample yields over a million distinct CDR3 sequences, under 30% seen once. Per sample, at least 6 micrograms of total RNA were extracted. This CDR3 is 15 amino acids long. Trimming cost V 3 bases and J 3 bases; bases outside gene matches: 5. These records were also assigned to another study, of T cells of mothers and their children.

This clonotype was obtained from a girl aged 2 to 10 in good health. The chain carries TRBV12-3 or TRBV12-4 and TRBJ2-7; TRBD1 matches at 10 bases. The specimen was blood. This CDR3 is CASSFFGTGDYEQYF. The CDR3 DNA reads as TGTGCCAGCAGTTTTTTCGGGACAGGGGACTACGAGCAGTACTTC.